Presented here are 5 T cell receptor beta chains from one specimen sequenced in a study of T cell responses to AZD1222 COVID-19 vaccine. The protocol was immunoSEQ multiplex PCR, while the TCRdb copy is restricted to in-frame clones and leaves out a portion. The profile shows about 120,000 clones, about 88% of them singletons. Sequenced material: peripheral blood, taken 28 days after the second AZD1222 dose. These receptors were collected from an adult who received the AZD1222 COVID-19 vaccine.

This chain joins TRBV12-1 and TRBJ2-1. TRBV12-1 is designated a pseudogene. This CDR3 region has 17 residues. The CDR3 DNA sequence: TGTGCCAGCAGCTTTAGGTTCCAGGGGGGGAGCTACAATGAGCAGTTCTTC. Translating it yields CASSFRFQGGSYNEQFF.

This clone has a single count. The chain combines TRBV6-2 or TRBV6-3 with TRBJ1-6, with D maybe TRBD1 (6 bases). The CDR3 spans 17 residues. Per the germline V gene, CDR1 is MNHEY and CDR2 is SVGEGT. The ends were cut back, 2 bases at V and 0 bases at J, with 11 bases in the middle. The DNA of the CDR3 is TGTGCCAGCAGTTACGGGACAACAAGCTCCTATAATTCACCCCTCCACTTT. Its translation is CASSYGTTSSYNSPLHF.

This chain uses TRBV9 with TRBJ2-3; no clear D gene. Per the germline V gene, CDR1 is SGDLS and CDR2 is YYNGEE. Trimming removed 4 bases from V and 1 base from J, with 10 bases in between. CDR3 size: 14 residues. Here the CDR3 reads CASSLLSGTDTQYF. CDR3 sequence (DNA): TGTGCCAGCAGCTTACTCTCCGGCACAGATACGCAGTATTTT.

The genes are TRBV5-6 and TRBJ2-2, with TRBD2 as a possible D gene (5 bases). The CDR3 consists of 13 residues. Germline V CDR1 and CDR2: SGHDT, YYEEEE. V was clipped by 4 bases and J by 5 bases, with 9 bases between them. The CDR3 nucleotides are TGTGCCAGCAGCCCGACGGGGACCGGGGAGCTGTTTTTT. It is translated as CASSPTGTGELFF.

This chain connects TRBV27 to TRBJ2-7; D unclear. Trimming removed 5 bases from V and 3 bases from J, with 11 bases in between. The CDR3 has 13 amino acids. From germline, CDR1 is MNHEY and CDR2 SMNVEV (reference sequence). The CDR3 nucleotides are TGTGCCAGCAGTCCCATTATAAACTACGAGCAGTACTTC. Encoded protein: CASSPIINYEQYF.